This T cell receptor (beta chain) was sequenced for a study of T cells expressing NK-cell markers. Overall study context: The study sequenced eight donors, seven HCMV-seropositive and one seronegative.

Using the 5' RACE reads, TCRdb records one entry per CDR3 protein without DNA. Its clone listing holds 550,000 to 600,000 distinct CDR3 sequences. Germline CDR1 is LGHDT and CDR2 is YNNKEL (reference sequence). This CDR3 is built from 15 residues. The V gene is TRBV3-1, the J gene TRBJ2-1; no DNA is available, so the TRBD1 call from TCRdb remains unchecked. This sequence originates from a man younger than 35 in good health. The sample taken for sequencing was blood T cells: a sorted CD56 or NKG2C T cell subset, CD4+ or CD8+ T cells, or bulk PBMC T cells (not recorded which). The CDR3 protein is CASSQAGSVYNEQFF.